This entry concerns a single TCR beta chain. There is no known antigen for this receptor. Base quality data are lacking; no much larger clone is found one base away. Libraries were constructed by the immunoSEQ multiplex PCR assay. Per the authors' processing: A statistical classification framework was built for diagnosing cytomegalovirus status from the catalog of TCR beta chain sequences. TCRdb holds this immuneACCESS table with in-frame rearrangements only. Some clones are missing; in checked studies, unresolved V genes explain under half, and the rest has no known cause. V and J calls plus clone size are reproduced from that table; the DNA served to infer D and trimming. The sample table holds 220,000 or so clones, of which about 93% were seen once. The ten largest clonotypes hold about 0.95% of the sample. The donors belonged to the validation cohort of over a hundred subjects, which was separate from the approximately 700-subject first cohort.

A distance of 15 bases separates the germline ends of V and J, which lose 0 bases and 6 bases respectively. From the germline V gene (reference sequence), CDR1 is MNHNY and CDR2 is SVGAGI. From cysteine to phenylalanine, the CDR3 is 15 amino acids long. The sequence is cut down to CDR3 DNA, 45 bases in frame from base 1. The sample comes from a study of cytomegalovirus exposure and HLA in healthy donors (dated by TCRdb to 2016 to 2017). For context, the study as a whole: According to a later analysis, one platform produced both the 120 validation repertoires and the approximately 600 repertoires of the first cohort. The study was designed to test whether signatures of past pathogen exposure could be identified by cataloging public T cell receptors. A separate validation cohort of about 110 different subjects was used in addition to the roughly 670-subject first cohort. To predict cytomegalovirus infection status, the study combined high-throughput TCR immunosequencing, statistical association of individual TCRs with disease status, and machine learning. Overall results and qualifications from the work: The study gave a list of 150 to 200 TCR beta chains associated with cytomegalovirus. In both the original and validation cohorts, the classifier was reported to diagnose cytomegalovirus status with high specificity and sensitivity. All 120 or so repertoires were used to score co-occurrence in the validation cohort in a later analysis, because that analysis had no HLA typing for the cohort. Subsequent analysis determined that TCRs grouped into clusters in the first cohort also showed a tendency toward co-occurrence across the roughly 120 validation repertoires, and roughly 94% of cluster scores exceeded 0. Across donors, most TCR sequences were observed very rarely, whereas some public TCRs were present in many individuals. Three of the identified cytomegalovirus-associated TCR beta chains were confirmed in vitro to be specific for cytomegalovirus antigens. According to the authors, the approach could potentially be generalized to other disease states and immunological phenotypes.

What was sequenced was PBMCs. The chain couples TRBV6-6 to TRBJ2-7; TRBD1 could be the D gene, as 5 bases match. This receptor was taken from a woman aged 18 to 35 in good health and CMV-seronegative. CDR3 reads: CASSYSSPQGREQYF. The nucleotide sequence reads TGTGCCAGCAGTTACTCGAGTCCCCAGGGCCGCGAGCAGTACTTC.